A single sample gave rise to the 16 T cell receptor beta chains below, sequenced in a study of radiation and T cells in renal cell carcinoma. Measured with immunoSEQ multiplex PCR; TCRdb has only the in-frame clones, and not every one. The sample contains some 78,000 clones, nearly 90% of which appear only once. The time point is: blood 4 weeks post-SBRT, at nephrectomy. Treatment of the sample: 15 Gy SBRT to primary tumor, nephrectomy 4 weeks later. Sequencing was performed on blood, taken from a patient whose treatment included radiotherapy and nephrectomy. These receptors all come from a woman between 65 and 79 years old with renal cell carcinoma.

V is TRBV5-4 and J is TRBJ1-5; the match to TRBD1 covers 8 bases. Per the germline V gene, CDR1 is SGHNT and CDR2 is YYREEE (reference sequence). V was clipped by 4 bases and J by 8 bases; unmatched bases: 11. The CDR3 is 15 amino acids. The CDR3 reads CASSPSPDREKPQHF. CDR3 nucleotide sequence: TGTGCCAGCAGCCCTTCACCGGACAGGGAGAAGCCCCAGCATTTT. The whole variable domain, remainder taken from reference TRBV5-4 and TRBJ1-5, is ETGVTQSPTHLIKTRGQQVTLRCSSQSGHNTVSWYQQALGQGPQFIFQYYREEENGRGNFPPRFSGLQFPNYSSELNVNALELDDSALYLCASSPSPDREKPQHFGDGTRLSIL.

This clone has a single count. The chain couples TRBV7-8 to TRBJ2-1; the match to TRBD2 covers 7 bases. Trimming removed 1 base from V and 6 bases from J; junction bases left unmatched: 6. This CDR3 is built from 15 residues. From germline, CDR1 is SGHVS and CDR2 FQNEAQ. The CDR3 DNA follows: TGTGCCAGCAGCTTAGGGCGGGGGACCCTCAATGAGCAGTTCTTC. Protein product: CASSLGRGTLNEQFF.

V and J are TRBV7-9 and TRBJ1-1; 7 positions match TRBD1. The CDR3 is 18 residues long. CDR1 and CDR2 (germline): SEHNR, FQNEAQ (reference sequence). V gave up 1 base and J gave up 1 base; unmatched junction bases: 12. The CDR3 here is CASSLVEGRGFGNTEAFF. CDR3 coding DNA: TGTGCCAGCAGCTTAGTAGAGGGCAGGGGGTTTGGGAACACTGAAGCTTTCTTT.

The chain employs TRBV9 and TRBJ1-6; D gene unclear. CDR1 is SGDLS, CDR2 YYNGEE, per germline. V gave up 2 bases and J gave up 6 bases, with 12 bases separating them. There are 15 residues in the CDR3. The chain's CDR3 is CASSVGLPGNSPLHF. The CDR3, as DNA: TGTGCCAGCAGCGTCGGCCTCCCTGGTAATTCACCCCTCCACTTT.

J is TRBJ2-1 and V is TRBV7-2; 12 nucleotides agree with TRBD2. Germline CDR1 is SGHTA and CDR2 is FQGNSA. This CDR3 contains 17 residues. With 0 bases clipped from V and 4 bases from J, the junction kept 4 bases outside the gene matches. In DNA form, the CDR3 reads TGTGCCAGCAGCTTAGCCCCTAGCGGGGGGGCATACAATGAGCAGTTCTTC. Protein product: CASSLAPSGGAYNEQFF.

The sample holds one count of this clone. In DNA, the CDR3 is TGTGCCAGCAGTGGAACAGGGGCCGCCGAGCAGTACTTC. Its protein product is CASSGTGAAEQYF. The V and J genes are TRBV28 and TRBJ2-7, with 7 bases matching TRBD1. In germline, CDR1 is MDHEN, CDR2 SYDVKM. This CDR3 contains 13 residues. The V segment lost 5 bases and the J segment 6 bases; nucleotides outside the gene matches: 7.

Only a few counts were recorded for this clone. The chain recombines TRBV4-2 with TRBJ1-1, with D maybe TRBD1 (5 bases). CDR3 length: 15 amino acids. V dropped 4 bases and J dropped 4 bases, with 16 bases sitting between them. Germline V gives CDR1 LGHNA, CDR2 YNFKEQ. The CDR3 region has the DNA TGTGCCAGCAGCCCACCTCGGAGACAGATCACTGAAGCTTTCTTT. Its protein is CASSPPRRQITEAFF.

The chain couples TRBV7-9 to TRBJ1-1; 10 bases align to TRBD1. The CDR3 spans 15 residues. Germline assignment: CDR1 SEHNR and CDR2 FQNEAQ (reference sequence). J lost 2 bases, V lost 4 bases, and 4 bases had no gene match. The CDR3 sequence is CASSWTGGTNTEAFF. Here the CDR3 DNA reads TGTGCCAGCAGCTGGACAGGGGGTACCAACACTGAAGCTTTCTTT. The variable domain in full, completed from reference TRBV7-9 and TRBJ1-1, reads DTGVSQNPRHKITKRGQNVTFRCDPISEHNRLYWYRQTLGQGPEFLTYFQNEAQLEKSRLLSDRFSAERPKGSFSTLEIQRTEQGDSAMYLCASSWTGGTNTEAFFGQGTRLTVV.

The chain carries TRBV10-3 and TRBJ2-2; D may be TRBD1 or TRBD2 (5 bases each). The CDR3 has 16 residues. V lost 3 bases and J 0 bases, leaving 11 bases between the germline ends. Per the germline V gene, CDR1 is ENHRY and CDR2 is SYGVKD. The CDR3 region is CAISDGGASNTGELFF. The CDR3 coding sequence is TGTGCCATCAGTGATGGGGGTGCCTCGAACACCGGGGAGCTGTTTTTT.

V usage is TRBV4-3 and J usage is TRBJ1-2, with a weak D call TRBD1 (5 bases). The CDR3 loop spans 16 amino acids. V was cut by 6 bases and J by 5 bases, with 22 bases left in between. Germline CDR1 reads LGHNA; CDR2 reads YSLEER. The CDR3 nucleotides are TGCGCCAGCAGTGACGAGGGGCCCCGGGGTGGGTATGGCTACACCTTC. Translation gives CASSDEGPRGGYGYTF.

CDR3 sequence (DNA): TGTGCCAGCAGCATTACGGCCGCTTCTGGAAACACCATATATTTT. This gives the protein CASSITAASGNTIYF. The rearrangement links TRBV7-2 to TRBJ1-3; D uncertain. Germline V CDR1 and CDR2: SGHTA, FQGNSA. V was cut by 5 bases and J by 1 base, with 12 bases left in between. The CDR3 sequence is 15 residues long. The full variable domain, its missing parts supplied by reference TRBV7-2 and TRBJ1-3, is GAGVSQSPSNKVTEKGKDVELRCDPISGHTALYWYRQSLGQGLEFLIYFQGNSAPDKSGLPSDRFSAERTGGSVSTLTIQRTQQEDSAVYLCASSITAASGNTIYFGEGSWLTVV.

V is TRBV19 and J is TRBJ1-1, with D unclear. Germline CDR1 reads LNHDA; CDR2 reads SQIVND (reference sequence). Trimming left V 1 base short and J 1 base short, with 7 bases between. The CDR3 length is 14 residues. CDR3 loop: CASSIAGGNTEAFF. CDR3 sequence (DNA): TGTGCCAGTAGTATAGCCGGAGGGAACACTGAAGCTTTCTTT.

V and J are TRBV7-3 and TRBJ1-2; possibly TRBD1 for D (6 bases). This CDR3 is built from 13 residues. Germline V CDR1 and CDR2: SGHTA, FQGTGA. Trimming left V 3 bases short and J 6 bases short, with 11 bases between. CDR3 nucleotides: TGTGCCAGCAGCTTTACAGGGTCGAATGGCTACACCTTC. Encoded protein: CASSFTGSNGYTF. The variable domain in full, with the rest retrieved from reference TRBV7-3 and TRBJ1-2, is GAGVSQTPSNKVTEKGKYVELRCDPISGHTALYWYRQSLGQGPEFLIYFQGTGAADDSGLPNDRFFAVRPEGSVSTLKIQRTERGDSAVYLCASSFTGSNGYTFGSGTRLTVV.

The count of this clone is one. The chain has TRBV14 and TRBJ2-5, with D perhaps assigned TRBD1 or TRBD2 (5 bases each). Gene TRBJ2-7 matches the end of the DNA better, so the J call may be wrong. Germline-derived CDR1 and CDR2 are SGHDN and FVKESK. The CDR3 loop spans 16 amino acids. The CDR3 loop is CASSQVSWGSSYEQYF. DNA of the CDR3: TGTGCCAGCAGCCAAGTTAGCTGGGGGAGCTCCTACGAGCAGTACTTC.

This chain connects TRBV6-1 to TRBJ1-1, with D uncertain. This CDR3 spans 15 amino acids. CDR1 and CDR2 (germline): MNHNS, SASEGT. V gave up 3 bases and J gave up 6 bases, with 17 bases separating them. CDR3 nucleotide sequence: TGTGCCAGCAGTGATTTAAAAAACAGTCAGGCTGAAGCTTTCTTT. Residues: CASSDLKNSQAEAFF.

In nucleotides, the CDR3 is TGTGCCAGCTCACCACAACAGGGGAGCGCTGGGGCCAACGTCCTGACTTTC. It translates to CASSPQQGSAGANVLTF. The genes are TRBV18 and TRBJ2-6; 7 bases match TRBD1. In germline, CDR1 is KGHSH, CDR2 LQKENI. The J segment lost 2 bases and the V segment lost 1 base, leaving 5 bases of the junction unmatched. This CDR3 spans 17 amino acids.